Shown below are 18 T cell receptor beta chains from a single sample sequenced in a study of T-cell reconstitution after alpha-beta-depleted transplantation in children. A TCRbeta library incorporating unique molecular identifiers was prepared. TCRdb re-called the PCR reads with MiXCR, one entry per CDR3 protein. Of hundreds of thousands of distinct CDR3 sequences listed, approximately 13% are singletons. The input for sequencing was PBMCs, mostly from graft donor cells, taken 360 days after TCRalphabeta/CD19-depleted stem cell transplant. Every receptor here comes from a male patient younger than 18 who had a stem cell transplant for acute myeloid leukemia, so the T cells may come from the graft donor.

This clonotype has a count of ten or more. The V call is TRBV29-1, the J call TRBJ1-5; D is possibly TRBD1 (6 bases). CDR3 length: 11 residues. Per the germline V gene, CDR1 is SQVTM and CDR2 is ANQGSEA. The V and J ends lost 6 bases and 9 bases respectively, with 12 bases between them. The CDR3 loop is CSVKGEGPQHF. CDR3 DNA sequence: TGCAGCGTGAAGGGGGAAGGGCCCCAGCATTTT.

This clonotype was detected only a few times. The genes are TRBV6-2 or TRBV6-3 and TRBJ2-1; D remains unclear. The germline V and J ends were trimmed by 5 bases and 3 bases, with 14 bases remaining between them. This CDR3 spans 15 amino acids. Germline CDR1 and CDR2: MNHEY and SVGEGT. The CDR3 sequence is CASSPLFGGYNEQFF. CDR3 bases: TGTGCCAGCAGTCCCTTATTCGGCGGCTACAATGAGCAGTTCTTC.

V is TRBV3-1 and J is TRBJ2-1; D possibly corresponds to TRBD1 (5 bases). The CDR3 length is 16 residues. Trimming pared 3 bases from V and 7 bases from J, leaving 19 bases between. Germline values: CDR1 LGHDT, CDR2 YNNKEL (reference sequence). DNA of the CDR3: TGTGCCAGCAGCCACGCGTCCGTTTTGGGGCGGAATGAGCAGTTCTTC. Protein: CASSHASVLGRNEQFF.

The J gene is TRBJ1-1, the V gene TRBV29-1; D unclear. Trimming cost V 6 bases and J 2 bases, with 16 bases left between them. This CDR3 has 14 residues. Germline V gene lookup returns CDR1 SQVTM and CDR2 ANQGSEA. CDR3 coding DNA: TGCAGCGTCGTCGGGAGGTCTTCTAACACTGAAGCTTTCTTT. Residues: CSVVGRSSNTEAFF.

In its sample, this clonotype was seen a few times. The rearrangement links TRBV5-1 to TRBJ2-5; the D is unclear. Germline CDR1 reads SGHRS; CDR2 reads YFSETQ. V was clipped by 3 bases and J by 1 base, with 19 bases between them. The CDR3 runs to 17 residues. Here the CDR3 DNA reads TGCGCCAGCAGCTCGGATGGGATTTCCGCGATCCAAGAGACCCAGTACTTC. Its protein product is CASSSDGISAIQETQYF.

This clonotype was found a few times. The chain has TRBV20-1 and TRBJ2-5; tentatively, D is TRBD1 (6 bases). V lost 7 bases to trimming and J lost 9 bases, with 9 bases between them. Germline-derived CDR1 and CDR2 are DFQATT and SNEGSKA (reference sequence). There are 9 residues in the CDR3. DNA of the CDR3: TGCAGTGACGAGGGGGCCCAGTACTTC. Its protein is CSDEGAQYF.

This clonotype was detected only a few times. The CDR3 region has the DNA TGTGCCAGCAGCTTGAGGCAGACCGGGGAGCTGTTTTTT. Translating it yields CASSLRQTGELFF. The chain joins TRBV7-9 to TRBJ2-2; D gene ambiguous. The CDR3 runs 13 residues. Trimming shortened V by 3 bases and J by 5 bases, and 7 bases separated the two germline ends. Germline lookup yields CDR1 SEHNR and CDR2 FQNEAQ (reference sequence).

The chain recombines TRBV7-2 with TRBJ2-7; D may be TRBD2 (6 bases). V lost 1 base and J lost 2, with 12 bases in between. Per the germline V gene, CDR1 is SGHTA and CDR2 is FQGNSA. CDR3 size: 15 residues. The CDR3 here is CASSLGRDLTYEQYF. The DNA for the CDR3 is TGTGCCAGCAGCTTAGGGCGGGATCTAACCTACGAGCAGTACTTC.

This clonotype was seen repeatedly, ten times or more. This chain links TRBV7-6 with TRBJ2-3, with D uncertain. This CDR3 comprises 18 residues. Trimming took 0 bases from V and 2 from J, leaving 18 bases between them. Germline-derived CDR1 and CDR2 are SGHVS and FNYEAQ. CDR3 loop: CASSLAAVTSTFTDTQYF. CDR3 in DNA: TGTGCCAGCAGCTTAGCCGCGGTAACCTCAACCTTCACAGATACGCAGTATTTT.

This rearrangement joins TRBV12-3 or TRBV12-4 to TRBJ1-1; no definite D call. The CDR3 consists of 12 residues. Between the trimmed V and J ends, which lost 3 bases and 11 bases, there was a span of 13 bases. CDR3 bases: TGTGCCAGCAGTTTTGGACGGACGGGGGCTTTCTTT. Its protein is CASSFGRTGAFF.

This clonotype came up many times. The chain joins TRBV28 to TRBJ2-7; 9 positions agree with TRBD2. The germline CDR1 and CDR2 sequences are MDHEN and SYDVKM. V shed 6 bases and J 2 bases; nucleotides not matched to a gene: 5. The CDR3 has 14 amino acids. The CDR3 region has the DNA TGTGCCAGCAGCAGTAGCGGGGGCCCCTACGAGCAGTACTTC. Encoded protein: CASSSSGGPYEQYF.

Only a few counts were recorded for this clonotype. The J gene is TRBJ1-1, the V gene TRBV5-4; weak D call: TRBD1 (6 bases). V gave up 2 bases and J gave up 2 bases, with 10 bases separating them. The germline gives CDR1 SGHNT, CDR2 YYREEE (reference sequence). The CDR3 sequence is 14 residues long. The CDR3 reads CASSLDRPNTEAFF. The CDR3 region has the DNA TGTGCCAGCAGCTTAGACAGGCCCAACACTGAAGCTTTCTTT.

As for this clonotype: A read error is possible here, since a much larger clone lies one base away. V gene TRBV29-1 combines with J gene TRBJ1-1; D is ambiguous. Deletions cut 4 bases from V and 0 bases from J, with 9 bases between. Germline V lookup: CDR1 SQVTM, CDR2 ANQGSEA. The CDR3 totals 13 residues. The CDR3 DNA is TGCAGCGTTGTCGGAGGGATGAACACTGAAGCTTTCTTT. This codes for CSVVGGMNTEAFF.

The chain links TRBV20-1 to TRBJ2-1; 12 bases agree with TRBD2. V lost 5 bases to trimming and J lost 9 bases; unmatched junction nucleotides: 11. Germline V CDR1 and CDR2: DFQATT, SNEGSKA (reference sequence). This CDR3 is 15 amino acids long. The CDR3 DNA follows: TGCAGTGCTCTAAAGACTAGCGGGAGACTCAGTGAGCAGTTCTTC. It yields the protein CSALKTSGRLSEQFF.

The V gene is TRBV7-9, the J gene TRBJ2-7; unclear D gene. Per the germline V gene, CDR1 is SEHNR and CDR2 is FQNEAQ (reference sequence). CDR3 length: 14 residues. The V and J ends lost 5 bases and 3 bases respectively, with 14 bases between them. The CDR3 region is CASSPPTELYEQYF. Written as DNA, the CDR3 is TGTGCCAGCAGCCCTCCGACGGAGCTCTACGAGCAGTACTTC.

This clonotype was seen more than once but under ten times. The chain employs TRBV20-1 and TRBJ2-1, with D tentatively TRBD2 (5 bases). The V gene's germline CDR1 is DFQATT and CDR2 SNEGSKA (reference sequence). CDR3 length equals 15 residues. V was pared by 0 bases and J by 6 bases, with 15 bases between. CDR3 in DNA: TGCAGTGCTAGAGATTGGGTAGGAACTAGCAATGAGCAGTTCTTC. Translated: CSARDWVGTSNEQFF.

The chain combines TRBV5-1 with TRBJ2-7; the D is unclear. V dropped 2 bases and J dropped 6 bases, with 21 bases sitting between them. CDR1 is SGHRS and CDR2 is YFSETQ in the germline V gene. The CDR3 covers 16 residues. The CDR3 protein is CASSFPKGGIALEQYF. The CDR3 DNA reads TGCGCCAGCAGCTTTCCTAAGGGTGGGATCGCCCTCGAGCAGTACTTC.

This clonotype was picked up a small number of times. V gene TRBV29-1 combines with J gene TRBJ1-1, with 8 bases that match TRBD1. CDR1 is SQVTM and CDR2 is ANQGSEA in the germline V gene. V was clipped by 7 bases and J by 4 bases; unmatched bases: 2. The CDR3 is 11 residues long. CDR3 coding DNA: TGCAGCGCCAGGGGGCCCACTGAAGCTTTCTTT. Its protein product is CSARGPTEAFF. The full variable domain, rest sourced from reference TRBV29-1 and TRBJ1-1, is SAVISQKPSRDICQRGTSLTIQCQVDSQVTMMFWYRQQPGQSLTLIATANQGSEATYESGFVIDKFPISRPNLTFSTLTVSNMSPEDSSIYLCSARGPTEAFFGQGTRLTVV.